This TCR beta chain appears in the sequencing data of a study of PD-L1 blockade in urothelial cancer. This CDR3 region has 15 residues. Trimming cost V 0 bases and J 5 bases, with 17 bases left between them. The germline gives CDR1 GTSNPN, CDR2 SVGIG (reference sequence). This sample's time point: pretreatment peripheral blood. The table came from immunoSEQ multiplex PCR; TCRdb's copy has only in-frame clones and leaves some out. The repertoire holds 50,000 to 55,000 clones, with roughly 86% as singletons. The rearrangement links TRBV30 to TRBJ2-7; tentative D call: TRBD2 (7 bases). The sample in question was PBMCs, obtained around atezolizumab (anti-PD-L1) treatment. The receptor was isolated from a man aged 55 to 70 with urothelial cancer. The chain's CDR3 is CAWSVGGAGVDEQYF. The CDR3 region has the DNA TGTGCCTGGAGTGTAGGGGGGGCGGGGGTCGACGAGCAGTACTTC.